This T cell receptor beta chain was profiled in a study of CD8 T cells in Susac syndrome. Trimming took 3 bases from V and 13 from J, leaving 14 bases between them. Germline lookup yields CDR1 SGHRS and CDR2 YFSETQ. The CDR3 has 11 residues. Reverse transcription of roughly 0.5 to 1 ug RNA used random hexamers. TCRdb passed the immunoSEQ multiplex PCR reads through MiXCR, listing each CDR3 protein once. The data contain roughly 180,000 distinct CDR3 sequences, around 94% of them singletons. This clonotype occurred once. Its antigen is still unknown. Study results and limitations: The study recognized that its TCR sequencing and HLA analysis covered a relatively small number of individuals.

The origin of this receptor is a human donor in good health. V and J are TRBV5-1 and TRBJ2-7; perhaps TRBD1 as D (6 bases). Material for sequencing was CD4+ T cells from PBMCs. The CDR3 reads CASSSGEQGYF. For the CDR3, the DNA is TGCGCCAGCAGCTCCGGGGAACAGGGATACTTC.